This paragraph reports one T cell receptor beta chain. Its antigen is still unknown. The data originate from a study of T cell responses to AZD1222 COVID-19 vaccine. Study observations and caveats: After two AZD1222 doses, spike-specific TCR breadth and depth rose versus day 0.

Germline V lookup: CDR1 KGHDR, CDR2 SFDVKD. V was trimmed by 4 bases and J by 4 bases, leaving 12 bases between them. The length of the CDR3 is 14 residues. The method was immunoSEQ multiplex PCR; TCRdb's version includes in-frame clones alone and lacks a portion of them. The table lists 25,000 to 30,000 clones, about three quarters of them singletons, with 5.8% in the top ten. Sequences were derived from peripheral blood, sampled on day 0 of AZD1222 vaccination. This chain links TRBV24-1 with TRBJ1-2; no reliable D call. This receptor was taken from an adult in good health. DNA for the CDR3: TGTGCCACCAGTGACCAATCGACGATCTATGGCTACACCTTC. It is translated as CATSDQSTIYGYTF.